Below, one T cell receptor (beta chain) is given with its context. Its antigen remains unknown. The sample belongs to a study of T cells expressing NK-cell markers. As for the study in general: Sorted CD3+CD56-NKG2C+, CD3+CD56+NKG2C- and CD3+CD56+NKG2C+ T cells were the source of the TCR beta repertoires. HCMV seropositivity characterized most of the eight sequenced donors, and seronegativity one. General observations from the study: Expanded clones of NKG2C+ T cells had an unclear HCMV specificity. Of the CD8+ T cell pool in over 5 donors, roughly 1.0-8% was accounted for by dominant NKG2C+ clonotypes.

From the 5' RACE reads, TCRdb lists one entry per CDR3 protein and no DNA. Recorded for this sample: 350,000 to 400,000 distinct CDR3 sequences. Germline-derived CDR1 and CDR2 are SQVTM and ANQGSEA. The CDR3 totals 14 residues. Sequencing was performed on blood T cells: a sorted CD56 or NKG2C T cell subset, CD4+ or CD8+ T cells, or bulk PBMC T cells (not recorded which). V and J are TRBV29-1 and TRBJ2-3; absent DNA, TCRdb's TRBD1 call cannot be checked. The source of this sequence is a woman aged 45-60 years in good health. CDR3 sequence reads: CSVTGPTSTDTQYF.